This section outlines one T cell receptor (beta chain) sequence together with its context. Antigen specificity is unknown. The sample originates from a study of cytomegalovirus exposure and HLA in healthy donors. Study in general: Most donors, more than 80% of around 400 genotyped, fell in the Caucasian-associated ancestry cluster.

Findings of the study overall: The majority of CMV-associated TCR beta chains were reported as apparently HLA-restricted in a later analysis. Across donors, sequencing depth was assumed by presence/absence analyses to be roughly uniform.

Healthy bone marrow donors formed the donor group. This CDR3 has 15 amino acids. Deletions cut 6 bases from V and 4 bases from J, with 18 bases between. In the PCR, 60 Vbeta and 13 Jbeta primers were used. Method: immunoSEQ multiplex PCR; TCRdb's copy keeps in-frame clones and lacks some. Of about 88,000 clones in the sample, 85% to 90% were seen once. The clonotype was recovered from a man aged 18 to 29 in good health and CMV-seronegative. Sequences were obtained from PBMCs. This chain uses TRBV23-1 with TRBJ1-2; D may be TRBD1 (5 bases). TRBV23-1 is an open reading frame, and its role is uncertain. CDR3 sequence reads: CASSPPGGKPYGYTF. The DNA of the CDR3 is TGCGCCAGCAGCCCTCCGGGGGGGAAACCCTATGGCTACACCTTC.